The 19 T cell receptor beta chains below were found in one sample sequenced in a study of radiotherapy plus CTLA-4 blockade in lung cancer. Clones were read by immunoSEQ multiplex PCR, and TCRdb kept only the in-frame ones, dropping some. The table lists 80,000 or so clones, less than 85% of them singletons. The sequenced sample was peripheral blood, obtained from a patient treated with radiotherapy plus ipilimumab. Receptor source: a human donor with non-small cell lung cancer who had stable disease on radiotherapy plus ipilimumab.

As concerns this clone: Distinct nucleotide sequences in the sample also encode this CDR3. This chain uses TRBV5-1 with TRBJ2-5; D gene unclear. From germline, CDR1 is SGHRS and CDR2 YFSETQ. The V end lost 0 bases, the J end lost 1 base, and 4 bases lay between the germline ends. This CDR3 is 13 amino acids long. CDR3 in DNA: TGCGCCAGCAGCTTGGGAGGCCAAGAGACCCAGTACTTC. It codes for CASSLGGQETQYF.

DNA for the CDR3: TGTGCCAGCTCACCACCGACAGGACAGGGGGCTGAAGCTTTCTTT. Amino acid sequence: CASSPPTGQGAEAFF. This rearrangement joins TRBV18 to TRBJ1-1; 10 positions agree with TRBD1. J was trimmed by 6 bases and V by 0 bases; bases with no gene match: 4. CDR3 length equals 15 residues. Germline CDR1 and CDR2: KGHSH and LQKENI.

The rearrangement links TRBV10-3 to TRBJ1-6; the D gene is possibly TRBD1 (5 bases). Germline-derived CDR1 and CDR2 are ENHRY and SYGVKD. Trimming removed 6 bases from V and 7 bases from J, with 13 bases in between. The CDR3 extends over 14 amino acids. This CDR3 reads CAIRKGMGNSPLHF. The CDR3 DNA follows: TGTGCCATCAGGAAGGGGATGGGGAATTCACCCCTCCACTTT.

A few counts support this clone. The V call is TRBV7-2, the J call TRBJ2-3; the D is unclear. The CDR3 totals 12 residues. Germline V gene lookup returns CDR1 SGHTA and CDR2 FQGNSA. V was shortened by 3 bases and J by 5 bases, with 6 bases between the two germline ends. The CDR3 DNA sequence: TGTGCCAGCAGCTTGGCTAGAGATACGCAGTATTTT. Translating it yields CASSLARDTQYF.

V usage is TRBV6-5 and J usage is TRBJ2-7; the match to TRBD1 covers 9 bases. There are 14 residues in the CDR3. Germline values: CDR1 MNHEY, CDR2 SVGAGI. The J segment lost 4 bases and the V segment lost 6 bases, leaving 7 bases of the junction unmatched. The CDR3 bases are TGTGCCAGCAGGATCGGGACAGGGCTGTACGAGCAGTACTTC. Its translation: CASRIGTGLYEQYF.

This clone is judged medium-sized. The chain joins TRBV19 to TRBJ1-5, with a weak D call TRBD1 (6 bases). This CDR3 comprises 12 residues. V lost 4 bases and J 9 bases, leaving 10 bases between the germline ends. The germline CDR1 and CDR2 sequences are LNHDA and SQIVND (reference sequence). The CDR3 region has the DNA TGTGCCAGTAGTAGCCGGACAGTGCCCCAGCATTTT. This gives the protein CASSSRTVPQHF.

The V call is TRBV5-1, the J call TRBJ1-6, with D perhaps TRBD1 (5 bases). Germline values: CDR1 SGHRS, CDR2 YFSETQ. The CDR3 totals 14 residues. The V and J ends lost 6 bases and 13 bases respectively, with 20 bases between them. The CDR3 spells CASKLGDDTSPLHF. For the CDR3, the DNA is TGCGCCAGCAAGCTAGGGGACGACACATCTCCCCTCCACTTT.

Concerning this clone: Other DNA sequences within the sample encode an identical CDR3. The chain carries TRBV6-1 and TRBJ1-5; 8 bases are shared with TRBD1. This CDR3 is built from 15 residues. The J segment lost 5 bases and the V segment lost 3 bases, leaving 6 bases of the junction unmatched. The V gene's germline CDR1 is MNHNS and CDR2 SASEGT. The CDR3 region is CASSDGQGGYQPQHF. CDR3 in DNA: TGTGCCAGCAGTGATGGACAGGGAGGTTATCAGCCCCAGCATTTT.

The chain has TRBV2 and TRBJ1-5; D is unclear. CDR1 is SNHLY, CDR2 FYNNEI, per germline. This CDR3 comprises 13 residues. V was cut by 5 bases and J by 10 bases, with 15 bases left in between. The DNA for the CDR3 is TGTGCCAGCAGTTTGGACGGGAACAAACCCCAGCATTTT. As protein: CASSLDGNKPQHF.

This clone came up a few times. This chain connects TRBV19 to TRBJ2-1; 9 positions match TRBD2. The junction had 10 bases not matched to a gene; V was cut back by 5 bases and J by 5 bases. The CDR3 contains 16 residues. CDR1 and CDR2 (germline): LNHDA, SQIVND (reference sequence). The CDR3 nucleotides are TGTGCCAGTAGTTCCGGTAGCGGGAGAGGGGACAATGAGCAGTTCTTC. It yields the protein CASSSGSGRGDNEQFF.

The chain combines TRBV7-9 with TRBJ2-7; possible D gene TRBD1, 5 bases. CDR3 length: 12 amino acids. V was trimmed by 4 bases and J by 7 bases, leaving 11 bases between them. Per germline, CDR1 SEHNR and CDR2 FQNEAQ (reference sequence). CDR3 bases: TGTGCCAGCAGCTCGGACATCCCAGAGCAGTACTTC. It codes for CASSSDIPEQYF.

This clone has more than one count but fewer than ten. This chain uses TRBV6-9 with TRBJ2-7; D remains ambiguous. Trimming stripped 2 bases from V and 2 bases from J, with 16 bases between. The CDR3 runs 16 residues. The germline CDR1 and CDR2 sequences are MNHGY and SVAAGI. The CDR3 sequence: CASSYGLRLRTYEQYF. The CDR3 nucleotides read TGTGCCAGCAGTTATGGTTTGCGACTTCGTACCTACGAGCAGTACTTC.

CDR3 coding DNA: TGTGCCTGGAGGCGGATTAGTTACACTGAAGCTTTCTTT. It codes for CAWRRISYTEAFF. The V and J genes are TRBV30 and TRBJ1-1; D is uncertain. Between the trimmed V and J ends, which lost 3 bases and 3 bases, there was a span of 11 bases. Per germline, CDR1 GTSNPN and CDR2 SVGIG (reference sequence). CDR3 length: 13 amino acids.

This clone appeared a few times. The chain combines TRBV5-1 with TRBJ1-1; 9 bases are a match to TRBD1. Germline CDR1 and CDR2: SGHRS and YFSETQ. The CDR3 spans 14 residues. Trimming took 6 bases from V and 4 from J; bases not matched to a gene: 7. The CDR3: CASNQQGAGTEAFF. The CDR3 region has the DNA TGCGCCAGCAACCAACAGGGGGCCGGCACTGAAGCTTTCTTT.

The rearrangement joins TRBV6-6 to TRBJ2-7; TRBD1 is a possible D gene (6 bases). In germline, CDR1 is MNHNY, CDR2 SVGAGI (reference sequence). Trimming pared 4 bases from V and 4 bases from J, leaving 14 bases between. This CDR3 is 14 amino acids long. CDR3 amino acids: CASSSGQRQYEQYF. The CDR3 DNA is TGTGCCAGCAGTTCAGGACAGCGGCAGTACGAGCAGTACTTC.

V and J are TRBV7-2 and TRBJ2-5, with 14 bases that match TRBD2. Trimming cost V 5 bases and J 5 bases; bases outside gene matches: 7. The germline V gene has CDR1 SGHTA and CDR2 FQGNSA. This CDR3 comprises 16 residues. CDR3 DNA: TGTGCCAGCAGCCCAGGACTAGCGGGGGGACGGGAGACCCAGTACTTC. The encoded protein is CASSPGLAGGRETQYF.

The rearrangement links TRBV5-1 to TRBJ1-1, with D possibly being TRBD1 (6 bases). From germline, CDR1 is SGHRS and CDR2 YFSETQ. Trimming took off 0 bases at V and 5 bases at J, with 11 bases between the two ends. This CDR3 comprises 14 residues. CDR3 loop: CASSLGATGTEAFF. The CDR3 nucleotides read TGCGCCAGCAGCTTGGGGGCGACAGGAACTGAAGCTTTCTTT.

The CDR3 is CASSKDISNSPLHF. The CDR3 region has the DNA TGCGCCAGCAGCAAAGACATTTCCAATTCACCCCTCCACTTT. This chain connects TRBV5-1 to TRBJ1-6; no reliable D call. Germline CDR1 SGHRS, CDR2 YFSETQ. V was pared by 4 bases and J by 7 bases, with 12 bases between. CDR3 length: 14 amino acids.

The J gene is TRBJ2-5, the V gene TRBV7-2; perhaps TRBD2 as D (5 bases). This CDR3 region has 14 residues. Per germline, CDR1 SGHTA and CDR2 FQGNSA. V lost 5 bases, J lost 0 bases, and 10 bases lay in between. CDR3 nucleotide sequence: TGTGCCAGCAGCCCCGGGGTCGACCAAGAGACCCAGTACTTC. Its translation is CASSPGVDQETQYF.